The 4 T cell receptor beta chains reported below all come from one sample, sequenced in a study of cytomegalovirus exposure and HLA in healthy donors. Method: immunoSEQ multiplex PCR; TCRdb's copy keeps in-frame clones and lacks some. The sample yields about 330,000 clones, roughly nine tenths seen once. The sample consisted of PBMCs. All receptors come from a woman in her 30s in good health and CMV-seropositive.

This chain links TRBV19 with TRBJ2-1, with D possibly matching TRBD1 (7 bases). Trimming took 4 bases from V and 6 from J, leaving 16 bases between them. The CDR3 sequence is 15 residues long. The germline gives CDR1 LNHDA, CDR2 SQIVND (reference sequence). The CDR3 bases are TGTGCCAGTAGTACGCAGGGGGGCAGCTTCAATGAGCAGTTCTTC. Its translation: CASSTQGGSFNEQFF.

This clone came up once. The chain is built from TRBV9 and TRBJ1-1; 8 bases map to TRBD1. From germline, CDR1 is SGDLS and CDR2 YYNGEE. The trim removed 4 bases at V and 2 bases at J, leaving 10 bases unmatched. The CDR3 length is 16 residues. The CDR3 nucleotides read TGTGCCAGCAGCAGGAACCCACAGGGGGTTAACACTGAAGCTTTCTTT. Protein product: CASSRNPQGVNTEAFF.

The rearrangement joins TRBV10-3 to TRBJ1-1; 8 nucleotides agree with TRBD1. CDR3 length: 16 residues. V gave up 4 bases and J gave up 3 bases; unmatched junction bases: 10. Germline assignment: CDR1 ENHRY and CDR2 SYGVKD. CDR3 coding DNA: TGTGCCATCAGTGGGGCACAGGGGGTGGGGGACACTGAAGCTTTCTTT. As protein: CAISGAQGVGDTEAFF.

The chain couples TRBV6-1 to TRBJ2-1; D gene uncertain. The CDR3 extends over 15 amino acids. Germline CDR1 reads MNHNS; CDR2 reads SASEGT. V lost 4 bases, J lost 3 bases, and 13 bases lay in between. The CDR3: CASSVANHGYNEQFF. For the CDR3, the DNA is TGTGCCAGCAGTGTCGCGAATCATGGCTACAATGAGCAGTTCTTC.